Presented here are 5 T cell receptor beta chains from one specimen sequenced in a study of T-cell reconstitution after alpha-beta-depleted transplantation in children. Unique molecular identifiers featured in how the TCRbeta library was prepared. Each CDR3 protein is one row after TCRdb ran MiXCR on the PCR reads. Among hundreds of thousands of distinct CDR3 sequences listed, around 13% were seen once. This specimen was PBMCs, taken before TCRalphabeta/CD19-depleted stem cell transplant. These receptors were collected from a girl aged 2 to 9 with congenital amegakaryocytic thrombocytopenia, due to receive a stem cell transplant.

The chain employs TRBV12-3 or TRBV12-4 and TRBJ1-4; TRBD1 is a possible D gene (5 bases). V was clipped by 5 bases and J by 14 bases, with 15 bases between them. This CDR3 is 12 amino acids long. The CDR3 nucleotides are TGTGCCAGCAGTCCATGGGGGGAAGTGCTGTTTTTT. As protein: CASSPWGEVLFF.

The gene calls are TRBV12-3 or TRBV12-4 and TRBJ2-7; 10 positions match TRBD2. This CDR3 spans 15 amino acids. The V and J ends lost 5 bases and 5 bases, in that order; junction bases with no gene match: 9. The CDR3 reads CASSQEAGGHHEQYF. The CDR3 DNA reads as TGTGCCAGCAGTCAGGAAGCGGGAGGGCACCACGAGCAGTACTTC.

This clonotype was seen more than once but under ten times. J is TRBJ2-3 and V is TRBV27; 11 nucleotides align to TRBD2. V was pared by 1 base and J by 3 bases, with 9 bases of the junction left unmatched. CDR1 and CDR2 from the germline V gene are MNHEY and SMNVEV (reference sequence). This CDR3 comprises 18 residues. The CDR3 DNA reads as TGTGCCAGCAGTTTATGGACCATTAGCGGGAGGGGGACAGATACGCAGTATTTT. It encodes CASSLWTISGRGTDTQYF.

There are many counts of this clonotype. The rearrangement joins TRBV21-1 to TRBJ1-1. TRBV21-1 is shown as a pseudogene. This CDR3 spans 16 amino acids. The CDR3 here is CASSNPVGRRCTEAFF. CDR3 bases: TGTGCCAGCAGCAACCCAGTGGGGAGGAGGTGCACTGAAGCTTTCTTT.

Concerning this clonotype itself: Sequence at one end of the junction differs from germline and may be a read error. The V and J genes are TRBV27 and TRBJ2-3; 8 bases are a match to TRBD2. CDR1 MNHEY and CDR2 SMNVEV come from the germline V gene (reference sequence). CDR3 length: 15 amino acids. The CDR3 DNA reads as TGTACCAGCAGTTTATGGGGGACTAGGTCAGATACGCAGTATTTT. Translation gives CTSSLWGTRSDTQYF.